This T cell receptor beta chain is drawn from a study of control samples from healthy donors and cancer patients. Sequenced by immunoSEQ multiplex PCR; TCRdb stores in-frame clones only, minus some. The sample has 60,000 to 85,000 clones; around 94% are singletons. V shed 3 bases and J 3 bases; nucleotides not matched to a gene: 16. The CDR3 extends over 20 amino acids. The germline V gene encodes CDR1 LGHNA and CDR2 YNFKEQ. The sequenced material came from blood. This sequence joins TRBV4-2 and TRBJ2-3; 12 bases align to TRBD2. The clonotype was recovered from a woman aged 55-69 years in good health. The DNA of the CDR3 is TGTGCCAGCAGCCAGGGGGGACTAGCGGGTTCCCGGAGAGGGACAGATACGCAGTATTTT. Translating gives CASSQGGLAGSRRGTDTQYF.